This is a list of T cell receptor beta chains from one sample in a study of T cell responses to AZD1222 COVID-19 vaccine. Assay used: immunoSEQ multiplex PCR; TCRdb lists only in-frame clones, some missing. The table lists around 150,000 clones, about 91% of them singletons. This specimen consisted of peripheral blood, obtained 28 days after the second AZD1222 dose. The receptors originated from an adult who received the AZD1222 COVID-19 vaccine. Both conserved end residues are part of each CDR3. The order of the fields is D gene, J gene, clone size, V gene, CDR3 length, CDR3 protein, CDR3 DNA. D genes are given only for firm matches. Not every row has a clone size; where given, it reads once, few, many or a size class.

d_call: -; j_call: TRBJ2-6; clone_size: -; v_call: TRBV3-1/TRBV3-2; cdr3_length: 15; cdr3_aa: CASSQETHRANVLTF; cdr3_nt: TGTGCCAGCAGCCAAGAGACTCATAGGGCCAACGTCCTGACTTTC
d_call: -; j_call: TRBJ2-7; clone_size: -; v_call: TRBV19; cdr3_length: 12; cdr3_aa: CASSIAGTEQYF; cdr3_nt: TGTGCCAGTAGTATAGCAGGGACCGAGCAGTACTTC
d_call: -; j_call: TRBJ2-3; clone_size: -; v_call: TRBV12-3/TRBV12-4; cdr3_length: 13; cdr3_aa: CASSLASTDTQYF; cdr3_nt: TGTGCCAGCAGTTTGGCTTCGACAGATACGCAGTATTTT
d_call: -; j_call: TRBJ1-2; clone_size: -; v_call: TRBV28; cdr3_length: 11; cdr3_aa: CASSLTTGTTF; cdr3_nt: TGTGCCAGCAGTTTAACCACCGGGACGACCTTC
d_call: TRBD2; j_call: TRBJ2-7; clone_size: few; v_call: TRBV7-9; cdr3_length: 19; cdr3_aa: CASSLAAKILAGESYEQYF; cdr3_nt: TGTGCCAGCAGCTTAGCGGCGAAAATCTTAGCGGGGGAATCCTACGAGCAGTACTTC
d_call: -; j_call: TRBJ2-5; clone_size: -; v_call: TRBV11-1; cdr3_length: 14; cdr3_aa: CASQLGGGSETQYF; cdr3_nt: TGTGCCAGCCAACTGGGAGGGGGCAGTGAGACCCAGTACTTC
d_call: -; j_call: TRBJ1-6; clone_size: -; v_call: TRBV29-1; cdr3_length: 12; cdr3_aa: CSELYRDSPLHF; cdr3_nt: TGCAGCGAACTTTACAGAGATTCACCCCTCCACTTT
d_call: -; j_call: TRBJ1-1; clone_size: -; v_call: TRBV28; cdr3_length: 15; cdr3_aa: CATINGGYMNTEAFF; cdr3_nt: TGTGCCACCATAAATGGGGGTTACATGAACACTGAAGCTTTCTTT
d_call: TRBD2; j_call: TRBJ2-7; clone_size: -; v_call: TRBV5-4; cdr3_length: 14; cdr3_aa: CASRREGLAREQYF; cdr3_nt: TGTGCCAGCAGGCGGGAGGGACTAGCGAGGGAGCAGTACTTC
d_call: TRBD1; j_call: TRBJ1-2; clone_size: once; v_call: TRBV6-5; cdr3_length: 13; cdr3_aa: CASQPGTGSGYTF; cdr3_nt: TGTGCCAGCCAACCGGGGACAGGGAGTGGCTACACCTTC
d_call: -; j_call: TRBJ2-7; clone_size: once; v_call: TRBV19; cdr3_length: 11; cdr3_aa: CATSDFYEQYF; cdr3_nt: TGTGCCACATCCGACTTTTACGAGCAGTACTTC
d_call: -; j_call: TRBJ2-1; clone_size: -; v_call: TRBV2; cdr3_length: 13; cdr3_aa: CATTQGSYNEQFF; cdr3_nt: TGTGCCACCACGCAGGGTTCCTACAATGAGCAGTTCTTC
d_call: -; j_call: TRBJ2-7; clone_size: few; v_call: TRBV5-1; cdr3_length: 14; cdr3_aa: CASSLEGLPYEQYF; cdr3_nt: TGCGCCAGCAGCTTGGAGGGACTTCCGTACGAGCAGTACTTC
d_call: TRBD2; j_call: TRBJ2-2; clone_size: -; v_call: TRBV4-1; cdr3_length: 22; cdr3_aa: CASSQDALRASGGAEATGELFF; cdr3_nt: TGCGCCAGCAGCCAAGACGCTCTCAGAGCTAGCGGGGGGGCCGAGGCCACCGGGGAGCTGTTTTTT
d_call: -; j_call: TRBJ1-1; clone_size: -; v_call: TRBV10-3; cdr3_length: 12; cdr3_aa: CAISDGRYEAFF; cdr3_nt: TGTGCCATCAGTGATGGCAGATACGAAGCTTTCTTT
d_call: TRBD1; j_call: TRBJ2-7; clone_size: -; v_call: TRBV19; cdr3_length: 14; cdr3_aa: CASSGRDRLDEQYF; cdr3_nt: TGTGCCAGTAGTGGCCGGGACAGGCTCGACGAGCAGTACTTC
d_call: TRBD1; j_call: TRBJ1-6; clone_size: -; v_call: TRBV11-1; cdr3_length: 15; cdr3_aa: CASSARQGLSSPLHF; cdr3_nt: TGTGCCAGCAGCGCCCGACAGGGTTTAAGTTCACCCCTCCACTTT
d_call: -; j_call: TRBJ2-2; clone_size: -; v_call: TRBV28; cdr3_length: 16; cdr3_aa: CATQNPVPANTGELFF; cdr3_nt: TGTGCCACCCAAAACCCGGTCCCAGCGAACACCGGGGAGCTGTTTTTT
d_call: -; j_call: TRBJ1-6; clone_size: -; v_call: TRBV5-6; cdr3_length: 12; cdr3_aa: CASSLRNSPLHF; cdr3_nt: TGTGCCAGCAGCTTGCGTAATTCACCCCTCCACTTT
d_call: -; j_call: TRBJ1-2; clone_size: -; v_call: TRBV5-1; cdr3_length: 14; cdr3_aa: CASSLKLGNYGYTF; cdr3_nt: TGCGCCAGCAGCTTGAAACTGGGGAACTATGGCTACACCTTC
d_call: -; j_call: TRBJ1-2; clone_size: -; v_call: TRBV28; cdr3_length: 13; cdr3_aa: CASRPPPSNGYTF; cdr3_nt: TGTGCCAGCAGGCCTCCGCCGTCCAATGGCTACACCTTC
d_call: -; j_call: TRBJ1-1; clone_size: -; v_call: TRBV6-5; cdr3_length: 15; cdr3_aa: CASSYSQVSNTEAFF; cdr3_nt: TGTGCCAGCAGTTACTCACAGGTGTCGAACACTGAAGCTTTCTTT
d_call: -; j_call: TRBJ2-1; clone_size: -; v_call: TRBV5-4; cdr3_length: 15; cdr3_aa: CASSLEGIGYNEQFF; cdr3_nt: TGTGCCAGCAGCTTGGAGGGAATCGGGTACAATGAGCAGTTCTTC
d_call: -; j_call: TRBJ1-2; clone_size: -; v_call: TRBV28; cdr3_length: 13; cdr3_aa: CASGLGVTYGYTF; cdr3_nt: TGTGCCAGCGGGTTAGGGGTCACCTATGGCTACACCTTC
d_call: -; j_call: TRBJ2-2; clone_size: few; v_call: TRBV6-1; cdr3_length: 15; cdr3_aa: CASSEQGEGFGELFF; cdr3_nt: TGTGCCAGCAGTGAACAGGGAGAGGGCTTCGGGGAGCTGTTTTTT
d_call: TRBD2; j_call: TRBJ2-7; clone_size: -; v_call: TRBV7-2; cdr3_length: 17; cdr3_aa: CASSPMTSGDRAYEQYF; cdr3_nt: TGTGCCAGCAGCCCCATGACTAGCGGGGACCGCGCCTACGAGCAGTACTTC
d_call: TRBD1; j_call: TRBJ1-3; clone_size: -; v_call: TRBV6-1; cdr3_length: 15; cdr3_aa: CASSSGQGFENTIYF; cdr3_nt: TGTGCCAGCAGCTCCGGACAGGGGTTTGAAAACACCATATATTTT
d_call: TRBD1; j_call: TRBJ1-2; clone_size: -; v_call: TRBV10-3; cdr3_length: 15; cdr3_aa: CAISGGGQTNYGYTF; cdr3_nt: TGTGCCATCAGTGGCGGGGGACAGACAAACTATGGCTACACCTTC
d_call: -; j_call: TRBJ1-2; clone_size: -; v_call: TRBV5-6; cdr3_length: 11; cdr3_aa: CASSTQGYYTF; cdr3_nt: TGTGCCAGCAGCACACAGGGATACTACACCTTC
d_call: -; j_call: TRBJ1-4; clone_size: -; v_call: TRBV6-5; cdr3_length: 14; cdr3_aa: CASSQLGANEKLFF; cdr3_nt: TGTGCCAGCAGCCAGCTGGGGGCTAATGAAAAACTGTTTTTT
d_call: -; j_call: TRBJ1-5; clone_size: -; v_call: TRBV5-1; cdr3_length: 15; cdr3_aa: CASSPEPGVGQPQHF; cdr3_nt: TGCGCCAGCAGCCCGGAACCAGGGGTCGGGCAGCCCCAGCATTTT
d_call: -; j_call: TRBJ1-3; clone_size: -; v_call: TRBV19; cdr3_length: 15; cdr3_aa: CASIDGTGSGNTIYF; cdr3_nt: TGTGCCAGTATCGACGGAACAGGGTCTGGAAACACCATATATTTT
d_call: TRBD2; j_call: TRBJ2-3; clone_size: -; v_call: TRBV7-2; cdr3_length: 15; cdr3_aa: CASSRTSARTDTQYF; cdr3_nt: TGTGCCAGCAGCCGGACTAGCGCCCGCACAGATACGCAGTATTTT
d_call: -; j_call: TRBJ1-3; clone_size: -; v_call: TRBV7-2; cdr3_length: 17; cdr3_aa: CASSEGSQRNFGNTIYF; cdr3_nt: TGTGCCAGCAGCGAGGGAAGTCAGAGAAATTTTGGAAACACCATATATTTT
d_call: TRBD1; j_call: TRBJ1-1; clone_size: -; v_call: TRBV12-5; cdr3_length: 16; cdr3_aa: CASGSTGAVVDTEAFF; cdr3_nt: TGTGCTAGTGGGTCAACAGGGGCGGTTGTGGACACTGAAGCTTTCTTT
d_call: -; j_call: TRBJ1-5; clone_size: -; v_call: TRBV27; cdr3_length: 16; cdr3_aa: CASSFRRPTSNQPQHF; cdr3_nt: TGTGCCAGCAGTTTTCGTAGGCCGACTAGCAATCAGCCCCAGCATTTT
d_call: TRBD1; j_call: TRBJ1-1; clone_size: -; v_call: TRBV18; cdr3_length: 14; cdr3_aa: CASSGQGANTEAFF; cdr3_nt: TGTGCCAGCTCAGGACAGGGGGCAAACACTGAAGCTTTCTTT
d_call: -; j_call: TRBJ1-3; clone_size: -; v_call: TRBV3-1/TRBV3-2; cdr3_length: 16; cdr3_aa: CASSQADILSGNTIYF; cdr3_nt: TGTGCCAGCAGCCAAGCGGACATCCTCTCTGGAAACACCATATATTTT
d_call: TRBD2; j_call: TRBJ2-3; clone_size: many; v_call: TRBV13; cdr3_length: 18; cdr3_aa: CASSFPTTSAREADTQYF; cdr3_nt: TGTGCCAGCAGCTTTCCGACTACTAGCGCCAGAGAGGCAGATACGCAGTATTTT
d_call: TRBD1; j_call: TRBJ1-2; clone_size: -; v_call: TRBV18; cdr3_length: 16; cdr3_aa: CASSPGQGNLGYGYTF; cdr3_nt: TGTGCCAGCTCACCCGGACAGGGGAACCTCGGGTATGGCTACACCTTC
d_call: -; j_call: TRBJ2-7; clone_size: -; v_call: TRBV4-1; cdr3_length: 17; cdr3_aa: CASSQDFALSGEYEQYF; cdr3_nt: TGCGCCAGCAGCCAAGATTTCGCCTTGAGCGGAGAGTACGAGCAGTACTTC
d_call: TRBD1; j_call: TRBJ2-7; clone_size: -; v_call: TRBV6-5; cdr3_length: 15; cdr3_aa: CASSYEGQGSYQQYF; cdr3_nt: TGTGCCAGCAGTTACGAGGGACAGGGGAGCTACCAGCAGTACTTC
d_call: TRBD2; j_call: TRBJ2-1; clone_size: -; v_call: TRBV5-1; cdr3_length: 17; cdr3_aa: CASSIFPISGSGSEQFF; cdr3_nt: TGCGCCAGCAGCATTTTCCCCATCAGCGGGAGTGGGAGTGAGCAGTTCTTC
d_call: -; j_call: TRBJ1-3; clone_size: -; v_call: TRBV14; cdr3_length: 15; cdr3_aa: CASSQVKGTGNTIYF; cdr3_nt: TGTGCCAGCAGCCAAGTGAAGGGAACTGGAAACACCATATATTTT